The sequence of this TCR beta chain was determined in a study of blood T cell repertoires in COVID-19 (dated by TCRdb to the early 2020s). At the level of the whole study: Collaborator samples came from the United States, Italy and Spain and covered acute and convalescent phases of COVID-19. The material from the prospective study consisted of cDNA or gDNA derived from T cells, B-cell-depleted T cells, or PBMCs. Deeply sampled blood TCRbeta repertoires from subjects exposed to, actively infected with, or recovered from COVID-19 were included in the dataset. The repertoires were released in a freely available public database intended as a resource for research on the immune response to SARS-CoV-2. Samples were obtained from the ongoing ImmuneRACE study (first 160 participants) and from over a thousand subjects provided by 6 global collaborators. Sample metadata almost always included a de-identified subject ID, COVID-19 status, age in years and sex. Where available, HLA class I and class II types were taken from metadata supplied by the sample provider and were not determined by assay-based typing.

Participants in the prospective study were enrolled through a virtual design, were aged about 18 to 90 years, and lived in fewer than 30 United States geographic areas. Cohort assignment in the prospective study relied on participant-reported clinical history from a screening survey and a study questionnaire. Exposed participants were defined as having been in contact with someone with a PCR-confirmed or clinician-diagnosed COVID-19 case within 2 weeks of study entry. In the prospective study, whole blood, serum and a nasopharyngeal or oropharyngeal swab were collected from each participant by mobile phlebotomists. Participants in the prospective study had the option to provide additional blood draws and questionnaires over a roughly 2-month period. Before DNA extraction, blood samples from the prospective study were shipped at room temperature or frozen. Study-level results and caveats: The quantity of clinical and demographic metadata differed by source and by participant and was supplied without curation.

CDR1 and CDR2 are read off the germline V gene as SNHLY and FYNNEI. The CDR3 measures 13 amino acids from cysteine to phenylalanine. This entry keeps only the CDR3 DNA: 39 bases, framed from base 1. Trimming removed 1 base from V and 10 bases from J, leaving 13 bases between the germline ends. The immunoSEQ Assay, a bias-controlled multiplex PCR, was used to amplify TCRbeta CDR3 regions from genomic DNA. As for how the authors treated the data: The number of nucleated cells in each sample was estimated by amplification of reference gene primers within the assay. To quantify the absolute abundance of each unique TCRbeta CDR3 rearrangement, sequence reads were collapsed and filtered. For each sample, productive Simpson clonality was calculated as the square root of Simpson's diversity index over productive rearrangements. Drawn from immuneACCESS, this table holds only the in-frame rearrangements with V and J called that TCRdb kept. Clones are partly lost; checked studies trace under half to an unresolved V gene and leave the rest unexplained. V and J calls and clone size follow that table, whereas D and trimming were derived from the DNA. The sample records 190,000 or so clones, about 86% of which are singletons. 3.5% to 5.5% of the sample lies in the top ten.

As to this clone: The target of this receptor is not known. Per-base qualities were not stored, and no clone one base away is much larger.

The sequenced material came from PBMCs or T cells enriched from blood (not recorded which). The receptor was isolated from a young woman who had been exposed to COVID-19. This chain is built from TRBV2 and TRBJ2-5, and TRBD1 may be the D gene, going by 6 matching bases. The CDR3: CASSEGLGAVQYF. DNA sequence: TGTGCCAGCAGTGAAGGGTTGGGGGCAGTCCAGTACTTC.